Listed here are 15 T cell receptor beta chains from one sample, sequenced in a study of cytomegalovirus exposure and HLA in healthy donors. The PCR contained 60 Vbeta and 13 Jbeta primers. Method: immunoSEQ multiplex PCR; TCRdb's copy keeps in-frame clones and lacks some. This table holds 200,000 to 300,000 clones, 82% found once. The sample taken for sequencing was PBMCs. The source is a woman aged 40 to 50 in good health and CMV-seropositive.

V and J are TRBV2 and TRBJ2-7; TRBD1 matches 8 bases. V dropped 6 bases and J dropped 0; count of bases not matched to a gene: 4. The CDR3 sequence is 14 residues long. Per the germline V gene, CDR1 is SNHLY and CDR2 is FYNNEI. The CDR3, as DNA: TGTGCCAGCAGGAGCAGGGGGCACTCCTACGAGCAGTACTTC. It specifies CASRSRGHSYEQYF.

The rearrangement links TRBV4-1 to TRBJ2-1; weak D call: TRBD1 (5 bases). V lost 1 base to trimming and J lost 13 bases, with 11 bases between them. The length of the CDR3 is 12 residues. Per germline, CDR1 MGHRA and CDR2 YSYEKL. The CDR3 DNA reads TGCGCCAGCAGCCAAGGGACAAGGGAACAGTTCTTC. Encoded protein: CASSQGTREQFF.

As for this clone: An end of the junction does not agree with germline; a read error may underlie this. The chain combines TRBV7-9 with TRBJ1-1; tentative D call: TRBD1 (6 bases). The CDR3 runs to 13 residues. CDR1 and CDR2 from the germline V gene are SEHNR and FQNEAQ (reference sequence). Written as DNA, the CDR3 is TGTTCCAGCAGCCGCCCGACACAGGGTTTAGCTTTCTTT. Amino acids: CSSSRPTQGLAFF.

This sequence joins TRBV30 and TRBJ2-7; unclear D gene. V lost 2 bases and J lost 4, with 9 bases in between. Germline V gene lookup returns CDR1 GTSNPN and CDR2 SVGIG (reference sequence). This CDR3 spans 12 amino acids. The CDR3 region has the DNA TGTGCCTGGAGTTTAAGCGTTTACGAGCAGTACTTC. Its protein is CAWSLSVYEQYF. Based on the CDR3 plus reference TRBV30 and TRBJ2-7, the full variable domain is SQTIHQWPATLVQPVGSPLSLECTVEGTSNPNLYWYRQAAGRGLQLLFYSVGIGQISSEVPQNLSASRPQDRQFILSSKKLLLSDSGFYLCAWSLSVYEQYFGPGTRLTVT.

V and J are TRBV5-1 and TRBJ2-6, with D possibly being TRBD2 (6 bases). The CDR3 has 15 amino acids. Trimming removed 0 bases from V and 3 bases from J, with 7 bases in between. Looked up from germline, CDR1 is SGHRS and CDR2 is YFSETQ. CDR3 coding DNA: TGCGCCAGCAGCTTGGGGGGGGATGGGGCCAACGTCCTGACTTTC. Its translation is CASSLGGDGANVLTF.

CDR3 nucleotides: TGTGCCAGCATCACACAGGGACAGCCCCAGCATTTT. It is translated as CASITQGQPQHF. V and J are TRBV28 and TRBJ1-5; a weak D match, TRBD1 (6 bases). Between the trimmed V and J ends, which lost 7 bases and 7 bases, there was a span of 11 bases. This CDR3 is 12 amino acids long. The germline V gene encodes CDR1 MDHEN and CDR2 SYDVKM.

This clone was seen a single time. The chain carries TRBV9 and TRBJ2-2; 9 positions agree with TRBD2. With 5 bases clipped from V and 6 bases from J, the junction kept 14 bases outside the gene matches. The V gene's germline CDR1 is SGDLS and CDR2 YYNGEE. This CDR3 has 17 residues. The CDR3 protein is CASSGGGVTGGAGELFF. The CDR3 region has the DNA TGTGCCAGCAGTGGCGGGGGGGTCACCGGGGGCGCCGGGGAGCTGTTTTTT.

The V and J genes are TRBV19 and TRBJ1-5; D gene ambiguous. CDR1 is LNHDA and CDR2 is SQIVND in the germline V gene (reference sequence). The ends were cut back, 9 bases at V and 0 bases at J, with 15 bases in the middle. The CDR3 runs to 15 residues. The CDR3 spells CASGKGALSNQPQHF. The CDR3 DNA is TGTGCCAGCGGGAAGGGAGCCCTTAGCAATCAGCCCCAGCATTTT. Based on the CDR3 plus reference TRBV19 and TRBJ1-5, the full variable domain is DGGITQSPKYLFRKEGQNVTLSCEQNLNHDAMYWYRQDPGQGLRLIYYSQIVNDFQKGDIAEGYSVSREKKESFPLTVTSAQKNPTAFYLCASGKGALSNQPQHFGDGTRLSIL.

The chain is built from TRBV29-1 and TRBJ1-1; 7 bases fit TRBD1. Losses at the gene ends were 7 bases for V and 1 base for J; bases not matched to a gene: 6. CDR1 is SQVTM, CDR2 ANQGSEA, per germline. This CDR3 contains 13 residues. DNA of the CDR3: TGCAGCGGGGTGGACAGGCGGAACACTGAAGCTTTCTTT. This codes for CSGVDRRNTEAFF.

The chain links TRBV19 to TRBJ2-2; tentatively, D is TRBD1 (5 bases). Per germline, CDR1 LNHDA and CDR2 SQIVND (reference sequence). Trimming stripped 11 bases from V and 4 bases from J, with 14 bases between. This CDR3 spans 13 amino acids. The CDR3 region is CASWGGATGELFF. CDR3 coding DNA: TGTGCCTCCTGGGGTGGGGCCACCGGGGAGCTGTTTTTT. Full variable domain (remainder filled in from reference TRBV19 and TRBJ2-2): DGGITQSPKYLFRKEGQNVTLSCEQNLNHDAMYWYRQDPGQGLRLIYYSQIVNDFQKGDIAEGYSVSREKKESFPLTVTSAQKNPTAFYLCASWGGATGELFFGEGSRLTVL.

The V gene is TRBV5-8, the J gene TRBJ1-1; no clear D. Germline V gene lookup returns CDR1 SGHTS and CDR2 YDEGEE. CDR3 length equals 15 residues. The germline V and J ends were trimmed by 0 bases and 2 bases, with 11 bases remaining between them. The CDR3: CASSLGEQANTEAFF. CDR3 coding DNA: TGTGCCAGCAGCTTGGGGGAGCAGGCTAACACTGAAGCTTTCTTT.

The rearrangement links TRBV7-2 to TRBJ1-2, with D maybe TRBD1 (6 bases). Per the germline V gene, CDR1 is SGHTA and CDR2 is FQGNSA. The CDR3 totals 15 residues. V lost 2 bases and J 4 bases, leaving 14 bases between the germline ends. The CDR3 DNA is TGTGCCAGCAGCTTACCGGGACATGCAGTCTATGGCTACACCTTC. Protein product: CASSLPGHAVYGYTF.

This clone was detected only once. V gene TRBV6-5 combines with J gene TRBJ2-7, with 7 positions matching TRBD2. Germline-derived CDR1 and CDR2 are MNHEY and SVGAGI. V shed 5 bases, J shed 1 base, and the junction held 5 bases outside the gene matches. The CDR3 extends over 14 amino acids. The CDR3 loop reads CASSLGGTSYEQYF. For the CDR3, the DNA is TGTGCCAGCAGTCTCGGGGGGACTTCCTACGAGCAGTACTTC.

For the CDR3, the DNA is TGCGCCAGCAGCCCGTCGGACAGGGCAGTCCAAGAGACCCAGTACTTC. This encodes CASSPSDRAVQETQYF. V usage is TRBV4-3 and J usage is TRBJ2-5, with TRBD1 identical over 8 bases. CDR1 is LGHNA, CDR2 YSLEER, per germline. This CDR3 contains 16 residues. V was clipped by 4 bases and J by 1 base; unmatched bases: 8.

V is TRBV5-4 and J is TRBJ2-5, with 12 bases fitting TRBD1. V lost 5 bases to trimming and J lost 4 bases; unmatched junction nucleotides: 9. The germline V gene has CDR1 SGHNT and CDR2 YYREEE (reference sequence). This CDR3 is 16 amino acids long. CDR3 in amino acids: CASRWGTGGFGETQYF. Written as DNA, the CDR3 is TGTGCCAGCAGATGGGGGACAGGGGGCTTCGGAGAGACCCAGTACTTC.